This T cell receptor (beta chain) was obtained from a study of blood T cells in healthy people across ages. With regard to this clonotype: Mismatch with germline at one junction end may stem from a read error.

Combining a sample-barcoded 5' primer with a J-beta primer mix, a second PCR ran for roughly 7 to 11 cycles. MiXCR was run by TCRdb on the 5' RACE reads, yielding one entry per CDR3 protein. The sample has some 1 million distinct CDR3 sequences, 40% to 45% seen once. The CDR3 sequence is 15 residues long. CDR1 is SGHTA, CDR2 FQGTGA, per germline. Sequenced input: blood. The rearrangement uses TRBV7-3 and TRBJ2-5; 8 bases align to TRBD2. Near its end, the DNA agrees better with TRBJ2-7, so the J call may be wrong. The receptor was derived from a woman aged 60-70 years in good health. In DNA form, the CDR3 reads TGTGCCGGCAGTCCAGGACGAGCGGGAGTCGGCGAGCAGTACTTC. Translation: CAGSPGRAGVGEQYF.